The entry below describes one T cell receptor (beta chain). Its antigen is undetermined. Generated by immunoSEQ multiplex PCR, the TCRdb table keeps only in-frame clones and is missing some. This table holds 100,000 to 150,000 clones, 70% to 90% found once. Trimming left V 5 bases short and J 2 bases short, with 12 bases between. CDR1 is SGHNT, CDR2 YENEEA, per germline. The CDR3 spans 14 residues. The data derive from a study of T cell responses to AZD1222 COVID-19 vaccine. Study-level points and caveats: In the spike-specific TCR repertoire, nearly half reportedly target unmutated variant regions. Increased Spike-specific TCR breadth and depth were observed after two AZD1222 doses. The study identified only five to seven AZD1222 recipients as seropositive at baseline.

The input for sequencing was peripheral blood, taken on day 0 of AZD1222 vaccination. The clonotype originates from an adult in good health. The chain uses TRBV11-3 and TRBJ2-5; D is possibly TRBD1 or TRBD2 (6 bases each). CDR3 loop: CASSPGGGQETQYF. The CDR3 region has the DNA TGTGCCAGCAGCCCCGGGGGCGGACAAGAGACCCAGTACTTC.